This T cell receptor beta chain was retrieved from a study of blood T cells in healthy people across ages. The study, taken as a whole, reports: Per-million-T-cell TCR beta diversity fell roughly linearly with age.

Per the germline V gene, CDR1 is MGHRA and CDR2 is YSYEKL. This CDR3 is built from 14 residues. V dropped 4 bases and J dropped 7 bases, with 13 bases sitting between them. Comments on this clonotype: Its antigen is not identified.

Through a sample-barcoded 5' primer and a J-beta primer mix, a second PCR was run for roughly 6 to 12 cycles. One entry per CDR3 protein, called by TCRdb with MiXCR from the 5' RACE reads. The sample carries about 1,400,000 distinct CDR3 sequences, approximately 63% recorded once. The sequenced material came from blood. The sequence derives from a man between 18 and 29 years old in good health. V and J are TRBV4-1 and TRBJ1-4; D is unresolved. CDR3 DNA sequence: TGCGCCAGCAGCCGATCGGGAGCCACTGAAAAACTGTTTTTT. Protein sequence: CASSRSGATEKLFF.